The 16 T cell receptor beta chains presented below share a single source sample, sequenced in a study of human T cells and chemical hapten exposure. MiXCR was run by TCRdb on the RACE reads, yielding one entry per CDR3 protein. The sample carries fewer than 100,000 distinct CDR3 sequences, 7% to 10% recorded once. Specified time point: patch test 2, 6 weeks after DPC sensitization. Regarding treatment: therapeutic diphenylcyclopropenone sensitization with weekly scalp DPC. The sequenced sample was whole blood, obtained in connection with sensitization to the hapten diphenylcyclopropenone (DPC). All receptors derive from a woman between 35 and 50 years old with alopecia areata. Some clones in this sample may be carry-over from other donors' samples.

This clonotype was detected ten times or more. The V and J genes are TRBV20-1 and TRBJ2-7; D is ambiguous. The CDR3 sequence is 11 residues long. V was pared by 7 bases and J by 3 bases, with 10 bases between. Germline V gene data show CDR1 as DFQATT and CDR2 as SNEGSKA (reference sequence). CDR3 nucleotide sequence: TGCAGTGTTACCAGTAACTACGAGCAGTACTTC. It codes for CSVTSNYEQYF.

In this sample, this clonotype turned up many times. This chain uses TRBV24-1 with TRBJ1-2; D not certain. CDR1 is KGHDR, CDR2 SFDVKD, per germline. V shed 4 bases and J shed 2 bases, with 1 base lying between them. This CDR3 comprises 11 residues. CDR3 nucleotide sequence: TGTGCCACCAGTGACAACTATGGCTACACCTTC. This sequence encodes CATSDNYGYTF.

The genes are TRBV13 and TRBJ1-6; no clear D. The V gene's germline CDR1 is PRHDT and CDR2 FYEKMQ (reference sequence). CDR3 size: 14 residues. V lost 3 bases and J lost 3, with 6 bases in between. The CDR3: CASSLQVYNSPLHF. The CDR3 nucleotides read TGTGCCAGCAGCTTGCAGGTCTATAATTCACCCCTCCACTTT.

A few counts support this clonotype. This rearrangement joins TRBV7-2 to TRBJ2-3; 9 bases map to TRBD1. V shed 4 bases and J 5 bases; nucleotides not matched to a gene: 10. Germline V gives CDR1 SGHTA, CDR2 FQGNSA. The CDR3 length is 16 residues. This CDR3 reads CASSYHGQGWGDTQYF. CDR3 coding DNA: TGTGCCAGCAGCTACCATGGACAGGGGTGGGGAGATACGCAGTATTTT.

The chain uses TRBV28 and TRBJ2-7, with 8 bases fitting TRBD1. Trimming cost V 0 bases and J 11 bases; bases outside gene matches: 0. The V gene's germline CDR1 is MDHEN and CDR2 SYDVKM. The CDR3 is made up of 11 amino acids. The CDR3 nucleotides are TGTGCCAGCAGTTTATGGGACAGGGAGTACTTC. This encodes CASSLWDREYF.

This clonotype was observed a handful of times. The V gene is TRBV19, the J gene TRBJ2-4; TRBD1 matches 7 bases. The V gene's germline CDR1 is LNHDA and CDR2 SQIVND (reference sequence). J gave up 2 bases and V 5 bases, and 6 bases lay outside the gene matches. The length of the CDR3 is 15 residues. CDR3 coding DNA: TGTGCCAGTAGTGACCCGGACAGGTCCAAAAACATTCAGTACTTC. This encodes CASSDPDRSKNIQYF.

This clonotype was recorded at least ten times. This chain uses TRBV5-5 with TRBJ2-3, with D possibly matching TRBD2 (6 bases). There are 12 residues in the CDR3. Per germline, CDR1 SGHKS and CDR2 YYEKEE (reference sequence). V was trimmed by 10 bases and J by 1 base, leaving 10 bases between them. The CDR3 DNA reads as TGTGCCGGCGGGGACGGCACAGATACGCAGTATTTT. Protein: CAGGDGTDTQYF.

This clonotype showed up just a few times. The chain combines TRBV3-1 with TRBJ1-1, with no clear D. V shed 5 bases and J shed 6 bases, with 13 bases lying between them. Per the germline V gene, CDR1 is LGHDT and CDR2 is YNNKEL (reference sequence). The CDR3 extends over 13 amino acids. Here the CDR3 DNA reads TGTGCCAGCAGCTTTGCCGGGTTGCCTGAAGCTTTCTTT. Amino acid sequence: CASSFAGLPEAFF. The full variable domain, in which reference TRBV3-1 and TRBJ1-1 provide the parts outside the CDR3, is DTAVSQTPKYLVTQMGNDKSIKCEQNLGHDTMYWYKQDSKKFLKIMFSYNNKELIINETVPNRFSPKSPDKAHLNLHINSLELGDSAVYFCASSFAGLPEAFFGQGTRLTVV.

V gene TRBV6-2 or TRBV6-3 combines with J gene TRBJ2-3; D ambiguous. Germline lookup yields CDR1 MNHEY and CDR2 SVGEGT. The CDR3 extends over 14 amino acids. Trimming removed 6 bases from V and 4 bases from J, with 14 bases in between. The CDR3 region has the DNA TGTGCCAGCAGCTCTGCCCAGGCCCCAGATACGCAGTATTTT. Its translation: CASSSAQAPDTQYF.

This clonotype turned up a few times. The chain couples TRBV30 to TRBJ2-1; D is perhaps TRBD2 (5 bases). The CDR3 sequence is 12 residues long. The germline V gene encodes CDR1 GTSNPN and CDR2 SVGIG (reference sequence). V was pared by 1 base and J by 7 bases, with 8 bases between. The CDR3 spells CAWSALANEQFF. The CDR3, as DNA: TGTGCCTGGAGTGCCCTAGCTAATGAGCAGTTCTTC.

This clonotype was counted ten times or more. This sequence joins TRBV12-3 or TRBV12-4 and TRBJ2-3, with D unresolved. Trimming pared 5 bases from V and 0 bases from J, leaving 9 bases between. There are 14 residues in the CDR3. The CDR3 is CASSPDVSTDTQYF. The CDR3 coding sequence is TGTGCCAGCAGTCCCGACGTCAGCACAGATACGCAGTATTTT.

This clonotype was found a few times. The chain has TRBV6-5 and TRBJ1-1; D is undetermined. The germline CDR1 and CDR2 sequences are MNHEY and SVGAGI. V dropped 6 bases and J dropped 0 bases, with 14 bases sitting between them. CDR3 length equals 15 residues. Here the CDR3 DNA reads TGTGCCAGCAGCGTAAGACGGAATATGAACACTGAAGCTTTCTTT. Translated, it gives CASSVRRNMNTEAFF.

This clonotype was detected ten times or more. The chain is built from TRBV3-1 and TRBJ2-3; TRBD2 is a possible D gene (5 bases). This CDR3 is built from 13 residues. V was shortened by 9 bases and J by 5 bases, with 15 bases between the two germline ends. The germline V gene has CDR1 LGHDT and CDR2 YNNKEL (reference sequence). CDR3 bases: TGTGCCAGTACTAAGACCCGGGGAGATACGCAGTATTTT. Translated: CASTKTRGDTQYF.

This clonotype was seen repeatedly, ten times or more. The V and J genes are TRBV10-3 and TRBJ2-4; D perhaps matches TRBD2 (5 bases). V shed 0 bases and J shed 13 bases, with 16 bases lying between them. The CDR3 runs 14 residues. Germline lookup yields CDR1 ENHRY and CDR2 SYGVKD. In DNA form, the CDR3 reads TGTGCCATCAGTGAGTCGCGAAGCGGTGACCCACAGTACTTC. The encoded protein is CAISESRSGDPQYF.

The V gene is TRBV7-9, the J gene TRBJ2-7; 9 bases are shared with TRBD1. Germline CDR1 SEHNR, CDR2 FQNEAQ (reference sequence). This CDR3 has 15 amino acids. J gave up 6 bases and V 0 bases, and 6 bases lay outside the gene matches. The CDR3 reads CASSLAVGQGSEQYF. The CDR3 region has the DNA TGTGCCAGCAGCTTAGCCGTGGGACAGGGTAGCGAGCAGTACTTC.

This clonotype was counted between two and nine times. The chain carries TRBV15 and TRBJ2-5; D gene unclear. This CDR3 is built from 13 residues. Germline CDR1 reads LNHNV; CDR2 reads YYDKDF (reference sequence). V was pared by 1 base and J by 1 base, with 4 bases between. CDR3 DNA: TGTGCCACCAGCAGAGCCCCCCAAGAGACCCAGTACTTC. This gives the protein CATSRAPQETQYF.